This T cell receptor beta chain comes out of a study of T cell responses to AZD1222 COVID-19 vaccine. Overall study results and limits: Samples come after the peak T cell response, not at day 14. Baseline antibody screening turned up just a handful of seropositive AZD1222 recipients.

TCRdb's table, derived via immunoSEQ multiplex PCR, lists solely in-frame clones and lacks some. The top ten hold roughly 5.1% of the sample, which has under 70,000 clones, approximately 80% seen once. Pooled in the analysis were second doses at about 4 or about 12 weeks. The length of the CDR3 is 13 residues. Looked up from germline, CDR1 is LGHDT and CDR2 is YNNKEL (reference sequence). V was shortened by 4 bases and J by 4 bases, with 10 bases between the two germline ends. Worth noting for this clone: Its matching antigen is unknown.

The clonotype comes from an adult who received the AZD1222 COVID-19 vaccine. The rearrangement uses TRBV3-1 (or the pseudogene TRBV3-2) and TRBJ1-2; maybe TRBD1 (5 bases). The sequencing here drew on peripheral blood, taken 28 days after the second AZD1222 dose. CDR3 bases: TGTGCCAGCAGCCCCGGGACGGCCTATGGCTACACCTTC. This encodes CASSPGTAYGYTF.